The next 6 T cell receptor beta chains were all read from a single sample in a study of blood T cell repertoires in COVID-19 (dated by TCRdb to the early 2020s). The library was generated by the immunoSEQ multiplex PCR assay. Here the immuneACCESS table is served through TCRdb, limited to in-frame sequences with V and J called. Missing clones are a known gap in these copies; in checked studies unresolved V genes cover under half, and the rest lacks a known reason. This sample lists under 250,000 clones; approximately 88% were detected once. Jointly, the top ten make up roughly 3.7% of the sample. Specimen: PBMCs or T cells enriched from blood (not recorded which). All receptors come from a woman in her twenties or thirties who had been exposed to COVID-19.

The chain recombines TRBV18 with TRBJ1-5, with 10 nucleotides matching TRBD1. Per germline, CDR1 KGHSH and CDR2 LQKENI. This CDR3 has 17 residues. The J segment lost 4 bases and the V segment lost 3 bases, leaving 9 bases of the junction unmatched. Here the CDR3 DNA reads TGTGCCAGCTCACCTAGCAGACAGGGGGCATTGAATCAGCCCCAGCATTTT. Encoded protein: CASSPSRQGALNQPQHF.

The chain carries TRBV2 and TRBJ1-3; D remains ambiguous. Trimming removed 2 bases from V and 0 bases from J, with 8 bases in between. Germline CDR1 and CDR2: SNHLY and FYNNEI. CDR3 length equals 15 residues. This CDR3 is CASSETLYSGNTIYF. The CDR3 nucleotides are TGTGCCAGCAGTGAAACATTGTACTCTGGAAACACCATATATTTT.

In its sample, this clone was seen once. The chain links TRBV4-1 to TRBJ2-7; 14 bases match TRBD2. The CDR3 consists of 19 residues. V lost 5 bases, J lost 4 bases, and 16 bases stayed unmatched. From germline, CDR1 is MGHRA and CDR2 YSYEKL. The CDR3, as DNA: TGCGCCAGCAGCTCCGGACAGGGGGGGACTAGCGGGAGATTGTACGAGCAGTACTTC. As protein: CASSSGQGGTSGRLYEQYF.

This clone has only one observation. V and J are TRBV25-1 and TRBJ2-2; 9 nucleotides match TRBD2. The CDR3 runs 15 residues. V shed 5 bases, J shed 6 bases, and the junction held 7 bases outside the gene matches. CDR1 is MGHDK and CDR2 is SYGVNS in the germline V gene. The DNA of the CDR3 is TGTGCCAGCAGTCTCACCGGGACTAGCTCCGGGGAGCTGTTTTTT. Its translation: CASSLTGTSSGELFF.

This rearrangement joins TRBV2 to TRBJ1-2; no definite D call. In germline, CDR1 is SNHLY, CDR2 FYNNEI. This CDR3 contains 13 residues. The V and J ends lost 5 bases and 5 bases respectively, with 12 bases between them. The CDR3, as DNA: TGTGCCAGCAGTTTATTAGCCACTTATGGCTACACCTTC. Translated, it gives CASSLLATYGYTF.

The chain combines TRBV13 with TRBJ2-3, with 7 bases fitting TRBD2. Germline V gene sequence: CDR1 PRHDT, CDR2 FYEKMQ (reference sequence). With V trimmed by 1 base and J by 2 bases, 9 bases remained unmatched. The CDR3 has 17 residues. CDR3 residues: CASSLAPGLRNTDTQYF. CDR3 coding DNA: TGTGCCAGCAGCTTAGCCCCGGGACTAAGAAACACAGATACGCAGTATTTT. The variable domain in full, with the rest retrieved from reference TRBV13 and TRBJ2-3, is AAGVIQSPRHLIKEKRETATLKCYPIPRHDTVYWYQQGPGQDPQFLISFYEKMQSDKGSIPDRFSAQQFSDYHSELNMSSLELGDSALYFCASSLAPGLRNTDTQYFGPGTRLTVL.